This entry features one TCR beta chain sequence. Unstimulated regulatory T cells (CD4+CD25+CD127-), CD4+CD25- non-regulatory cells, CD4 and CD8 cells were FACS-sorted from thawed PBMCs. The data were taken from a study of Tregs in tolerant kidney transplant recipients. CDR1 is SGHTA, CDR2 FQGTGA, per germline. The V end was cut by 2 bases, the J end by 0 bases, with 5 bases between. The CDR3 contains 15 residues. The data were produced by immunoSEQ multiplex PCR, yet TCRdb's version contains in-frame clones alone and is incomplete. The sample shows roughly 120,000 clones, about 90% of them seen only once.

The TCR was taken from a human donor in good health. This rearrangement joins TRBV7-3 to TRBJ2-6; D unclear. Source material: CD4+ T cells from blood. For the CDR3, the DNA is TGTGCCAGCAGCTTAGGCGGCTCTGGGGCCAACGTCCTGACTTTC. It specifies CASSLGGSGANVLTF. The variable domain in full, with the rest retrieved from reference TRBV7-3 and TRBJ2-6, is GAGVSQTPSNKVTEKGKYVELRCDPISGHTALYWYRQSLGQGPEFLIYFQGTGAADDSGLPNDRFFAVRPEGSVSTLKIQRTERGDSAVYLCASSLGGSGANVLTFGAGSRLTVL.